The 17 T cell receptor beta chains reported below all come from one sample, sequenced in a study of T cell repertoires in ileal Crohn's disease. Measured with immunoSEQ multiplex PCR; TCRdb has only the in-frame clones, and not every one. The table lists roughly 14,000 clones, about 73% of them singletons. Sequencing was performed on ileal tissue. The receptor set was obtained from an adult with Crohn's disease.

The chain joins TRBV5-1 to TRBJ2-7, with D tentatively TRBD2 (5 bases). The ends were cut back, 4 bases at V and 1 base at J, with 12 bases in the middle. The CDR3 runs to 14 residues. Germline V lookup: CDR1 SGHRS, CDR2 YFSETQ. The CDR3 bases are TGCGCCAGCAGCGGTCTGGGCGGGTCCTACGAGCAGTACTTC. It translates to CASSGLGGSYEQYF.

The V call is TRBV10-3, the J call TRBJ1-6; 9 positions agree with TRBD1. The junction had 2 bases not matched to a gene; V was cut back by 4 bases and J by 4 bases. Per the germline V gene, CDR1 is ENHRY and CDR2 is SYGVKD. CDR3 length: 15 residues. The CDR3 sequence: CAISAGQGYNSPLHF. The CDR3 DNA reads TGTGCCATCAGTGCGGGACAGGGTTATAATTCACCCCTCCACTTT.

The rearrangement links TRBV4-1 to TRBJ2-3, with TRBD1 matching 8 bases. Germline-derived CDR1 and CDR2 are MGHRA and YSYEKL. CDR3 length: 16 residues. With 2 bases clipped from V and 1 base from J, the junction kept 5 bases outside the gene matches. For the CDR3, the DNA is TGCGCCAGCAGCCAACAGGGGGCCAAGGGCACAGATACGCAGTATTTT. It translates to CASSQQGAKGTDTQYF.

This clone was observed once. V and J are TRBV18 and TRBJ2-7; TRBD1 aligns across 10 bases. This CDR3 has 13 amino acids. The J segment lost 5 bases and the V segment lost 3 bases, leaving 1 base of the junction unmatched. Per germline, CDR1 KGHSH and CDR2 LQKENI. CDR3 loop: CASSPTGGNEQYF. The CDR3 DNA reads TGTGCCAGCTCACCGACAGGGGGCAACGAGCAGTACTTC.

V gene TRBV21-1 combines with J gene TRBJ2-5; the table's D gene call, TRBD1, was not cross checked with the DNA. TRBV21-1 is an annotated pseudogene. The CDR3 is made up of 20 amino acids. CDR3 coding DNA: TGTGCCAGCACCAAACGCACGCCCCAGGGGGGAGACAAAGGCCAAGAGACCCAGTACTTC. Translated, it gives CASTKRTPQGGDKGQETQYF.

This clone was observed a handful of times. V gene TRBV7-9 combines with J gene TRBJ1-1, with D tentatively TRBD1 (6 bases). The germline V and J ends were trimmed by 5 bases and 5 bases, with 21 bases remaining between them. CDR1 is SEHNR and CDR2 is FQNEAQ in the germline V gene (reference sequence). This CDR3 has 16 residues. DNA of the CDR3: TGTGCCAGCAGCCCTCCGTCTACCGGGGGGCAAACTGAAGCTTTCTTT. Its protein is CASSPPSTGGQTEAFF.

Only one count was recorded for this clone. This chain connects TRBV2 to TRBJ1-6; a weak D match, TRBD1 (6 bases). The CDR3 has 15 amino acids. Germline lookup yields CDR1 SNHLY and CDR2 FYNNEI. Trimming removed 9 bases at V and 6 bases at J, with 18 bases between. In DNA, the CDR3 is TGTGCCAGAGAGGGGGGGGCGCACGGTAATTCACCCCTCCACTTT. Amino acid sequence: CAREGGAHGNSPLHF. Complete variable domain (other parts from reference TRBV2 and TRBJ1-6): EPEVTQTPSHQVTQMGQEVILRCVPISNHLYFYWYRQILGQKVEFLVSFYNNEISEKSEIFDDQFSVERPDGSNFTLKIRSTKLEDSAMYFCAREGGAHGNSPLHFGNGTRLTVT.

V and J are TRBV18 and TRBJ1-1; D possibly corresponds to TRBD1 (5 bases). CDR3 length equals 13 residues. V was cut by 6 bases and J by 7 bases, with 15 bases left in between. The germline gives CDR1 KGHSH, CDR2 LQKENI. The CDR3, as DNA: TGTGCCAGCTCGCCAGACAGAGTTCTTGAAGCTTTCTTT. It encodes CASSPDRVLEAFF.

This clone came up once. The chain employs TRBV5-4 and TRBJ1-2; 7 nucleotides agree with TRBD1. This CDR3 is 15 amino acids long. Germline values: CDR1 SGHNT, CDR2 YYREEE (reference sequence). V was pared by 0 bases and J by 3 bases, with 5 bases of the junction left unmatched. The CDR3 region is CASSLGGTADYGYTF. The CDR3 DNA is TGTGCCAGCAGCTTGGGTGGGACAGCTGACTATGGCTACACCTTC.

The chain employs TRBV18 and TRBJ1-2, with a tentative D call TRBD1 (5 bases). V lost 2 bases, J lost 3 bases, and 7 bases lay in between. CDR3 length: 13 amino acids. Per germline, CDR1 KGHSH and CDR2 LQKENI. For the CDR3, the DNA is TGTGCCAGCTCACCAGGGGCCGACTATGGCTACACCTTC. Translating it yields CASSPGADYGYTF.

The V gene is TRBV18, the J gene TRBJ2-7, with TRBD2 as a possible D gene (5 bases). This CDR3 is 15 amino acids long. The ends were cut back, 5 bases at V and 1 base at J, with 15 bases in the middle. Germline loops: CDR1 KGHSH, CDR2 LQKENI. The CDR3, as DNA: TGTGCCAGCTCAGCCGACCGGGGTGGGTCCTACGAGCAGTACTTC. Its translation: CASSADRGGSYEQYF.

The chain combines TRBV18 with TRBJ1-2, with D uncertain. This CDR3 has 13 residues. Trimming took 8 bases from V and 3 from J, leaving 13 bases between them. The germline V gene encodes CDR1 KGHSH and CDR2 LQKENI. CDR3 sequence: CASNSGEDYGYTF. The CDR3 coding sequence is TGTGCCAGCAACTCCGGGGAAGACTATGGCTACACCTTC.

The rearrangement links TRBV30 to TRBJ2-7, with 10 nucleotides matching TRBD1. The junction had 10 bases not matched to a gene; V was cut back by 5 bases and J by 6 bases. The CDR3 totals 14 residues. Germline CDR1 GTSNPN, CDR2 SVGIG (reference sequence). For the CDR3, the DNA is TGTGCCTGGGCGACCGGGACAGGGGATCGCGAGCAGTACTTC. This gives the protein CAWATGTGDREQYF.

The rearrangement joins TRBV7-9 to TRBJ2-2; D remains unclear. The V gene's germline CDR1 is SEHNR and CDR2 FQNEAQ (reference sequence). The ends were cut back, 5 bases at V and 4 bases at J, with 5 bases in the middle. CDR3 length: 12 amino acids. This CDR3 reads CASSPITGELFF. DNA of the CDR3: TGTGCCAGCAGCCCAATCACCGGGGAGCTGTTTTTT.

This clone was detected only a few times. The chain links TRBV27 to TRBJ2-7, with 9 bases matching TRBD1. Germline V gives CDR1 MNHEY, CDR2 SMNVEV (reference sequence). V lost 6 bases, J lost 2 bases, and 5 bases stayed unmatched. CDR3 length: 14 residues. This chain's CDR3 is CASRRTGEAYEQYF. CDR3 DNA sequence: TGTGCCAGCAGGCGGACAGGGGAGGCCTACGAGCAGTACTTC.

The V gene is TRBV6-5, the J gene TRBJ2-3; D possibly corresponds to TRBD2 (6 bases). Trimming took off 6 bases at V and 4 bases at J, with 11 bases between the two ends. Germline-derived CDR1 and CDR2 are MNHEY and SVGAGI. This CDR3 spans 13 amino acids. CDR3 amino acids: CASRETSSDTQYF. In DNA, the CDR3 is TGTGCCAGCAGGGAGACTAGTTCAGATACGCAGTATTTT.

The J gene is TRBJ1-2, the V gene TRBV4-1; D remains unclear. The V end lost 5 bases, the J end lost 2 bases, and 18 bases lay between the germline ends. CDR3 length: 16 amino acids. CDR1 and CDR2 from the germline V gene are MGHRA and YSYEKL. The CDR3 spells CASSAQQSPPNYGYTF. CDR3 DNA: TGCGCCAGCAGCGCCCAACAGAGCCCGCCAAACTATGGCTACACCTTC.